The 5 T cell receptor beta chains below all came from one sample that was sequenced in a study of cytomegalovirus exposure and HLA in healthy donors. The PCR had 60 Vbeta and 13 Jbeta primers. TCRdb's table, derived via immunoSEQ multiplex PCR, lists solely in-frame clones and lacks some. Of about 170,000 clones listed, about four fifths are singletons. The sequenced sample consisted of PBMCs. These receptors originate from a girl aged 5 to 17 in good health and CMV-seropositive.

The chain recombines TRBV7-9 with TRBJ2-1; D is unclear. The germline gives CDR1 SEHNR, CDR2 FQNEAQ (reference sequence). CDR3 length: 11 amino acids. The V end lost 1 base, the J end lost 9 bases, and 4 bases lay between the germline ends. The CDR3 region is CASSLGGEQFF. CDR3 in DNA: TGTGCCAGCAGCTTAGGAGGTGAGCAGTTCTTC.

The rearrangement uses TRBV19 and TRBJ2-7, with D perhaps TRBD1 (7 bases). Germline CDR1 is LNHDA and CDR2 is SQIVND (reference sequence). This CDR3 contains 17 residues. Trimming pared 1 base from V and 0 bases from J, leaving 16 bases between. The CDR3 reads CASSIVPTGTLSYEQYF. The CDR3 DNA is TGTGCCAGTAGTATAGTTCCGACAGGGACTCTCTCCTACGAGCAGTACTTC.

The rearrangement joins TRBV19 to TRBJ1-1; 10 positions match TRBD1. V lost 7 bases and J lost 5; bases outside the gene matches: 7. Looked up from germline, CDR1 is LNHDA and CDR2 is SQIVND (reference sequence). The CDR3 length is 14 residues. For the CDR3, the DNA is TGTGCCAGTACCTTGGACAGGGGGTATACTGAAGCTTTCTTT. This codes for CASTLDRGYTEAFF.

A word on this clone: A read error may account for a junction end that differs from germline. The CDR3 sequence is CSSSLSGVGYTF. CDR3 nucleotide sequence: TGTTCCAGCAGCTTATCCGGGGTTGGCTACACCTTC. The V gene is TRBV7-9, the J gene TRBJ1-2, with D unclear. From germline, CDR1 is SEHNR and CDR2 FQNEAQ (reference sequence). The CDR3 has 12 residues.

This CDR3 is CASSPTDRAGNEQFF. In DNA form, the CDR3 reads TGCGCCAGCAGTCCAACGGACAGGGCAGGAAATGAGCAGTTCTTC. The V gene is TRBV10-2, the J gene TRBJ2-1; TRBD1 matches at 8 bases. The V gene end was trimmed by 5 bases and the J gene end by 7 bases; junction bases not matched to a gene: 10. Looked up from germline, CDR1 is WSHSY and CDR2 is SAAADI. CDR3 length: 15 residues.